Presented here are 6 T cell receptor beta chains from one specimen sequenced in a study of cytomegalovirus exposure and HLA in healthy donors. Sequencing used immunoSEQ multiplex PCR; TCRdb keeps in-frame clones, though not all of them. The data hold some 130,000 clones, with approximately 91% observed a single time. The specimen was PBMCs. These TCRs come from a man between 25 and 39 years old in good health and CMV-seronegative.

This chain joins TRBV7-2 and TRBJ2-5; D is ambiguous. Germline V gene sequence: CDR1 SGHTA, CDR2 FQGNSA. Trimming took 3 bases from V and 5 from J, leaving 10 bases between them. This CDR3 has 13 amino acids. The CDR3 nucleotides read TGTGCCAGCAGCTTGTCCCTTGGCGAGACCCAGTACTTC. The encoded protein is CASSLSLGETQYF.

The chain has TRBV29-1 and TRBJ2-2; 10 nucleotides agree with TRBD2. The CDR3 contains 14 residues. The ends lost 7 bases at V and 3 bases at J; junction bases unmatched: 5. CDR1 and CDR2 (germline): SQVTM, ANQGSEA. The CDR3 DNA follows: TGCAGCGGGAGCGGGGGGGTAGACACCGGGGAGCTGTTTTTT. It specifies CSGSGGVDTGELFF.

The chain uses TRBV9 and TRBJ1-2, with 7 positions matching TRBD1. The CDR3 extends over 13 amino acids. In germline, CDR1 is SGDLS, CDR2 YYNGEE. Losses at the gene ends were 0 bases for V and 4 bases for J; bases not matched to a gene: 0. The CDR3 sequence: CASSVGTGYGYTF. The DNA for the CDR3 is TGTGCCAGCAGCGTAGGGACAGGCTATGGCTACACCTTC.

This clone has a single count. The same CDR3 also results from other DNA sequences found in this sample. The CDR3 nucleotides read TGTGCCAGCTCACCAGGCCTCTACGAGCAGTACTTC. Translating gives CASSPGLYEQYF. The chain couples TRBV18 to TRBJ2-7; no clear D gene. The germline CDR1 and CDR2 sequences are KGHSH and LQKENI. This CDR3 contains 12 residues. V was trimmed by 2 bases and J by 3 bases, leaving 5 bases between them.

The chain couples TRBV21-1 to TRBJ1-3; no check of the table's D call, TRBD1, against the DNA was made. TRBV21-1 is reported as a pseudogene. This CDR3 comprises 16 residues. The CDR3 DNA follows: TGTGCCAGCAGCACTAAACAGGGTCCATCTGGAAACACCATATATTTT. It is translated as CASSTKQGPSGNTIYF.

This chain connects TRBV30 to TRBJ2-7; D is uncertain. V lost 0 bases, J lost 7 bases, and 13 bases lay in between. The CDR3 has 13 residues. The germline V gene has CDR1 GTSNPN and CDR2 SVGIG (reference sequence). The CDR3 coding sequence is TGTGCCTGGAGTGTGGGCGTCCTTTGGGAGCAGTACTTC. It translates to CAWSVGVLWEQYF.